Reported below is one TCR beta chain. Its specificity is unknown. Germline V gene lookup returns CDR1 MDHEN and CDR2 SYDVKM. Trimming left V 11 bases short and J 2 bases short, with 13 bases between. The CDR3 contains 13 residues. The sample is drawn from a study of shared clonotypes between healthy human individuals. Whole-study findings and limits: The rarefaction results pointed to incomplete sorted-subset sequencing despite large depth.

Clones were read by immunoSEQ multiplex PCR, and TCRdb kept only the in-frame ones, dropping some. The table lists millions of clones, about 92% of them singletons. The genes are TRBV28 and TRBJ1-3; tentative D call: TRBD1 (5 bases). The sequence came from a man between 18 and 35 years old in good health. Sequenced sample: naive CD4+ T cells sorted from blood. The subset here: CD45RA+ positively selected. DNA of the CDR3: TGTGCCTCAACCCGGGGCCCTGGAAACACCATATATTTT. Its protein product is CASTRGPGNTIYF.